This T cell receptor beta chain was retrieved from a study of T cells in Graves' hyperthyroidism and ophthalmopathy. General study points: Blood held most thyroid clonotypes expanded above 0.001 frequency. Onset of ophthalmopathy came a median approximately 6.9 months after the model predicted it.

Amplified TCR beta CDR3 regions came from RNA transcripts. The HTBI primer set was used in a first-round RT-PCR of the TCR CDR3. TCRdb processed the multiplex PCR reads anew with MiXCR; each CDR3 protein has one entry. The repertoire holds about 570,000 distinct CDR3 sequences, with around 42% as singletons. Germline assignment: CDR1 MNHNS and CDR2 SASEGT. V shed 4 bases and J shed 5 bases, with 17 bases lying between them. The CDR3 has 16 amino acids. Exclusion of patients followed from uncontrolled infection, other autoimmune disease, pregnancy or lactation. This clonotype came up many times. Antigen unknown.

The material sequenced was peripheral blood or thyroid tissue (not recorded which). The TCR originated in an adult woman with Graves' disease, either hyperthyroidism or ophthalmopathy (not recorded which). The gene calls are TRBV6-1 and TRBJ2-2, with TRBD1 as a possible D gene (5 bases). CDR3 residues: CASSVQGSIVTGELFF. CDR3 DNA sequence: TGTGCCAGCAGTGTTCAGGGTTCAATAGTGACCGGGGAGCTGTTTTTT.